The T cell receptor (beta chain) under discussion was sequenced for a study of T cells in Graves' hyperthyroidism and ophthalmopathy (dated by TCRdb to between 2018 and 2020). Regarding the complete study: To identify distinguishing TCR V-J signatures, a discovery cohort of around 100 patients was used, comprising 43 with Graves' ophthalmopathy and some 57 with stable Graves' hyperthyroidism. The 100 discovery patients were divided at random into training and test sets in a 7:3 ratio. Following sampling, methimazole starting at 30 mg daily was given to hyperthyroidism patients, and high-dose intravenous methylprednisolone was given to ophthalmopathy patients. The paper describes TCR Vbeta CDR3 sequencing of about 140 peripheral blood samples, made up of about 40 ophthalmopathy patients, around 78 hyperthyroidism patients and 17 progressor patients. An independent validation cohort of under 20 hyperthyroidism patients and 17 patients who later progressed to ophthalmopathy tested prospective prediction of ophthalmopathy. In addition, the study compared T-cell repertoires in thyroid tissue and in blood from about 6 Graves' hyperthyroidism patients.

Worth noting for this clonotype: Its antigen target is currently unknown. No clone much larger than this one lies a single base away; base qualities are absent.

Taken from cysteine to phenylalanine, the CDR3 has 14 residues. Just the 42-base CDR3 DNA is kept, in frame starting at base 1. CDR1 and CDR2, looked up from the germline V gene, are SGHTA and FQGNSA. V loses 4 bases, J loses 11 bases, and the germline ends lie 20 bases apart. TCR beta CDR3 regions were amplified from RNA transcripts. For the first round of RT-PCR on the TCR CDR3, the HTBI primer set was used together with the Qiagen OneStep RT-PCR kit. A second multiplex PCR round built the libraries, followed by size selection and purification. Libraries were sequenced paired-end with 100 bp reads on an Illumina HiSeq2000. In the authors' own workflow: SOAPnuke was used to process the raw data, throwing out any read that contained adapters or uncalled bases, had a mean Phred below 15, or lacked an exact constant-primer or identifier match. COPE v1.2.5 was used to merge high-quality paired reads, and clonotypes were defined as unique nucleotide sequences. MiTCR v1.1 was used to align clonotypes to the IMGT TRBV, TRBD and TRBJ reference segments. The analysis was restricted to V-J combinations with a frequency above 0.0001, which together covered 99.2% of the repertoires. A TCS score was defined as the ratio between F50 (clonal expansion) and ExV (chaos), using BLOSUM62-based TCRdist between CDR3 peptides within each V-J. Welch's t-statistics and random forest reduced 500 to 550 V-J features to 13, which were used in a naive Bayes classifier (R e1071). The Morisita-Horn index was used to measure how similar the thyroid and blood repertoires were. TCRdb reprocessed the public reads (quality trimming at Q25 with fastp, clone calling with MiXCR) and kept in-frame beta chains. A single entry per CDR3 protein holds the most common genes and DNA from its merged rows. TCRdb, not the original authors, processed these V and J calls. This sample lists approximately 500,000 distinct CDR3 sequences; about 43% were detected once. The leading ten clones occupy roughly 7.7% of the sample.

Paper-wide results and their limitations: No statistical method was used to set the sample size in advance, and investigators knew the group allocation. Blood samples also contained most of the expanded thyroid clonotypes (frequency above 0.001), which suggests that blood repertoires may reflect thyroid immune responses. In cross-validation, a model built on a 13 V-J signature told ophthalmopathy apart from stable hyperthyroidism with about 90% sensitivity and roughly 81% specificity, and in testing the same model reached 80%/75%. In validation, progression to ophthalmopathy was predicted by the model with 70.59% sensitivity and roughly 72% specificity, a median of roughly 6 months before onset.

A patient counted as having stable Graves' hyperthyroidism if no progression to ophthalmopathy occurred over 18 months of follow-up. Hyperthyroidism patients were newly diagnosed, with disease duration under 2 months, and aged 18 to 65 years. Patients with uncontrolled infections, other autoimmune diseases, pregnancy or lactation were excluded. Diagnoses relied on clinical symptoms, serum thyroxine and TRAb, thyroid ultrasound and orbital computed tomography. Trizol reagent was used to extract total RNA, and RNA quality was then checked on an Agilent 2100 Bioanalyzer. Sequenced sample: peripheral blood or thyroid tissue (not recorded which). The chain joins TRBV7-2 to TRBJ2-5; the D gene lacks a confident call. The receptor's source is a woman younger than 30 with Graves' hyperthyroidism. The DNA sequence is given as TGTGCCAGCAGCTCGGGCCCTCGACTCGATACGCAGTACTTC. Protein translation: CASSSGPRLDTQYF.